This T cell receptor (beta chain) was documented in a study of spatial heterogeneity in lung cancer. Each CDR3 protein gets one entry after TCRdb re-called the 5' RACE reads with MiXCR. The sample gives about 14,000 distinct CDR3 sequences, less than 6.5% of which show up once; 8.5% to 14% is in the top ten. Findings and limits, study-wide: Tumor mutation counts were tracked by expanded intratumoral alpha and beta TCR counts.

Noted time point: sample taken at primary tumor resection. From tumor, nontumor lung or frozen PBMC, whole RNA was taken unsorted for sequencing. In this sample, this clonotype turned up many times. The antigen is undetermined. The library was designed around alpha chains, so this beta chain is a stray read whose abundance carries little weight. V was pared by 5 bases and J by 5 bases, with 8 bases of the junction left unmatched. The CDR3 is 14 residues long. Germline lookup yields CDR1 DFQATT and CDR2 SNEGSKA (reference sequence). This clonotype was sampled from a female donor with early-stage non-small cell lung cancer. This material consisted of lung tumor tissue, taken at surgery. The rearrangement uses TRBV20-1 and TRBJ2-3, with TRBD1 matching 9 bases. The CDR3 sequence: CSAPGTGKGDTQYF. The CDR3, as DNA: TGCAGTGCTCCCGGGACAGGGAAGGGAGATACGCAGTATTTT.